The clone carrying this T cell receptor (beta chain) showed up just a few times. The sample belongs to a study of cytomegalovirus exposure and HLA in healthy donors. Trimming left V 5 bases short and J 5 bases short, with 7 bases between. Germline CDR1 MNHNS, CDR2 SASEGT. The CDR3 loop spans 12 amino acids. PCR employed 60 Vbeta and 13 Jbeta primers. TCRdb keeps only in-frame clones here, not all; method: immunoSEQ multiplex PCR. This repertoire shows 90,000 to 150,000 clones, more than 60% found once; its top ten account for 10%. The chain couples TRBV6-1 to TRBJ1-3; D is unclear. This TCR was sampled from a man aged 35-49 years in good health and CMV-seropositive. Sequenced material: PBMCs. The CDR3 DNA follows: TGTGCCAGCAGTAAAGAGCGAAACACCATATATTTT. It is translated as CASSKERNTIYF.